The entry that follows covers one T cell receptor beta chain sequence. This clone was observed a few times. There is no known antigen for this receptor. There are no base qualities to consult, and no much larger clone falls within one base. At diagnosis, peripheral blood, uninvolved tumor-adjacent lung and tumor were collected and were preserved as a mix of fresh-frozen and FFPE material. Blood samples were analyzed as peripheral blood mononuclear cells for TCR repertoire profiling. This entry is derived from a study of T cells in localized non-small cell lung cancer (dated by TCRdb to about 2020). Broadly, across the study: Comparing tumors with uninvolved tumor-adjacent lungs, the study looked at the T cell repertoires of fewer than 250 patients with early-stage NSCLC. All 240 or so NSCLC patients in the cohort were treatment-naive and had localized lung tumors that were resected. NSCLC patients had a mean age of roughly 69 years, and more than 120 were male and about a hundred female. The paper's findings and limits, for the study overall: A median of around 57 of the top 100 tumor clones turned up in the paired uninvolved adjacent lung, and 28 of those clones also ranked among the top 100 of that same adjacent lung. Higher blood T cell density associated with longer overall survival, while higher adjacent-lung clonality associated with shorter survival. Multi-region tumor sequencing was not performed, so intratumor heterogeneity could not be excluded. Because the study design was exploratory, TCR variables were selected using unadjusted p-values without false-discovery rate correction. Uninvolved tumor-adjacent lung showed the highest T cell clonality, higher than tumor, which suggests more focused antigenic responses in the adjacent lung.

CDR1 and CDR2, looked up from the germline V gene, are SGHRS and YFSETQ. V was cut back by 4 bases and J by 5 bases, leaving a gap of 15 bases between them. Counted from cysteine to phenylalanine, this CDR3 has 15 amino acids. Only CDR3 DNA is held: 45 bases, read in frame from base 1. The immunoSEQ Assay was used to sequence TCR beta CDR3 regions from DNA. The authors processed their data as follows. To compute T cell density, TCR beta template counts were normalized to usable DNA, which was estimated by amplifying housekeeping genes. Richness was estimated using the preseqR package, with extrapolation to 400,000 templates for PBMC samples and to 120,000 templates for tissue samples. Clonality was defined as one minus Pielou's evenness. Tissue-enriched TCRs were identified through differential abundance testing performed on productive amino-acid clonotypes, with a minimum total count of 5 and an alpha of 0.1. The Jaccard Index and the Morisita Overlap Index were used to measure repertoire overlap between compartments. GLIPH clustered TCR beta CDR3s with public tetramer-defined viral CDR3s; viral motifs required at least three viral sequences plus V-gene enrichment. Drawn from immuneACCESS, this table holds only the in-frame rearrangements with V and J called that TCRdb kept. Clones are partly lost; checked studies trace under half to an unresolved V gene and leave the rest unexplained. The V and J calls and clone size are taken from that table; D and trimming were inferred from the DNA. This sample has about 45,000 clones in its table, and about 91% of those were observed once. About 10% of the sample lies in the top ten.

The V gene is TRBV5-1 and the J gene is TRBJ2-2, with the D call tentatively TRBD1 or TRBD2, each fitting 5 bases. The sequencing here drew on PBMCs, taken before any cancer treatment. This receptor was obtained from a woman aged 40-69 years with stage II lung adenocarcinoma. The DNA is TGCGCCAGCAGCCCCACTAGTGGGGGAACCGGGGAGCTGTTTTTT. Translated, this gives CASSPTSGGTGELFF.